The source of this T cell receptor (beta chain) is a study of blood T cell repertoires in COVID-19. Study overall: Both acute and convalescent COVID-19 samples were obtained from the United States, Italy and Spain. T cells, B-cell-depleted T cells, or PBMCs supplied cDNA or gDNA.

The authors' processing: Cell counts per sample came from amplifying reference gene primers. Produced via immunoSEQ multiplex PCR; TCRdb's table is partial and in-frame only. V and J calls and clone size are given by that table; D and trimming were obtained from the DNA. The table has approximately 110,000 clones, more than 75% seen once; the top ten hold around 5%. The CDR3 sequence is 14 residues long. Material: peripheral blood. The V and J genes are TRBV21-1 and TRBJ2-7; the D call TRBD2 from the table was never checked on the DNA. TRBV21-1 is assigned pseudogene status. This clonotype originated in a human donor in a cohort sampled during active COVID-19. CDR3 bases: TGTGCCAGTTCCGCGGCACAAGGCCCCTACGAGCAGTACTTC. The encoded protein is CASSAAQGPYEQYF.